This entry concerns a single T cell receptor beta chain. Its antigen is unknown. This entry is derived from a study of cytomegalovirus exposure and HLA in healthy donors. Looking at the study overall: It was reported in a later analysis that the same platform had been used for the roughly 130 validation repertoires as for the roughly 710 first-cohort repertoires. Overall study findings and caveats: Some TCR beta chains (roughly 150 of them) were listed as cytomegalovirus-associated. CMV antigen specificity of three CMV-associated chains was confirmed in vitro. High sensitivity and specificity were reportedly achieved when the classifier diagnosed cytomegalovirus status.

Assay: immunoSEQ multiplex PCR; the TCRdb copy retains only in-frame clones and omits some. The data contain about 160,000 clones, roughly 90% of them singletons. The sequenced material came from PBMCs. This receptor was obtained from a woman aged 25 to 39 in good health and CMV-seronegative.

CDR3: CASSPSTGFYEQYF. CDR3 nucleotide sequence: TGTGCCAGCAGCCCCAGCACAGGATTTTACGAGCAGTACTTC. The V gene is TRBV9, the J gene TRBJ2-7; a weak D match, TRBD1 (5 bases). The CDR3 loop spans 14 amino acids. Germline CDR1 reads SGDLS; CDR2 reads YYNGEE. V was clipped by 4 bases and J by 4 bases, with 15 bases between them.